Below are 5 T cell receptor beta chains sequenced from a single sample in a study of CD8 T cells in Susac syndrome. After extraction with the RNeasy kit, about 0.5 to 1 ug of the RNA was reverse transcribed using random hexamers. TCRdb analysed the immunoSEQ multiplex PCR reads with MiXCR anew, one entry per CDR3 protein. The sample carries some 130,000 distinct CDR3 sequences, approximately 79% recorded once. The sequencing input was CD8+ T cells from PBMCs. The receptors derive from a human donor with multiple sclerosis.

The V call is TRBV2, the J call TRBJ2-1; D may be TRBD1 (6 bases). This CDR3 is built from 13 residues. Trimming took off 1 base at V and 8 bases at J, with 9 bases between the two ends. Looked up from germline, CDR1 is SNHLY and CDR2 is FYNNEI. CDR3: CASSEGTGYEQFF. Written as DNA, the CDR3 is TGTGCCAGCAGTGAAGGCACAGGGTATGAGCAGTTCTTC.

The chain's CDR3 is CASSRGFHTEAFF. The CDR3 nucleotides read TGTGCCAGCAGCAGGGGTTTTCACACTGAAGCTTTCTTT. The genes are TRBV12-3 or TRBV12-4 and TRBJ1-1; a possible D gene is TRBD1 (6 bases). V was trimmed by 6 bases and J by 3 bases, leaving 11 bases between them. The CDR3 contains 13 residues.

This clonotype was seen more than once but under ten times. The CDR3 here is CASSEAGFTEAFF. CDR3 DNA: TGTGCCAGCAGCGAAGCAGGGTTCACTGAAGCTTTCTTT. The V and J genes are TRBV11-2 and TRBJ1-1; weak D call: TRBD1 (5 bases). The ends were cut back, 5 bases at V and 4 bases at J, with 11 bases in the middle. From germline, CDR1 is SGHAT and CDR2 FQNNGV. This CDR3 comprises 13 residues.

The CDR3 spells CASSSRHFNVLTF. As DNA, the CDR3 is TGTGCCAGTAGTTCCCGGCACTTCAACGTCCTGACTTTC. The V gene is TRBV19, the J gene TRBJ2-6; D is undetermined. Per the germline V gene, CDR1 is LNHDA and CDR2 is SQIVND (reference sequence). The CDR3 consists of 13 residues. Trimming shortened V by 5 bases and J by 9 bases, and 11 bases separated the two germline ends.

This sequence joins TRBV5-6 and TRBJ1-2; D uncertain. The length of the CDR3 is 14 residues. Germline V lookup: CDR1 SGHDT, CDR2 YYEEEE. Trimming removed 2 bases at V and 4 bases at J, with 12 bases between. This chain's CDR3 is CASSFDRTSYGYTF. CDR3 DNA: TGTGCCAGCAGCTTTGATCGGACGAGCTATGGCTACACCTTC.